This entry concerns a single T cell receptor (beta chain). Its specificity is unknown. The data are from a study of T cells in localized non-small cell lung cancer. Sequencing used immunoSEQ multiplex PCR; TCRdb keeps in-frame clones, though not all of them. The sample has about 57,000 clones, about 89% seen once. General study points: Median detection of top 100 tumor clones in adjacent lung was around 60 clones. Heterogeneity is still possible, as just one tumor region was sequenced. Higher adjacent-lung clonality was associated with shorter survival.

The CDR3 is 16 amino acids. CDR1 is MNHEY, CDR2 SMNVEV, per germline (reference sequence). This clonotype was obtained from a man aged 40-75 years with stage I lung adenocarcinoma. The V call is TRBV27, the J call TRBJ1-1; 7 bases map to TRBD1. The specimen was peripheral blood, collected before any cancer treatment. The CDR3 DNA sequence: TGTGCTCCGGTAAGGGCAGGGGGGTTATTCAAAGCCGAAGCTTTCTTT. It translates to CAPVRAGGLFKAEAFF.